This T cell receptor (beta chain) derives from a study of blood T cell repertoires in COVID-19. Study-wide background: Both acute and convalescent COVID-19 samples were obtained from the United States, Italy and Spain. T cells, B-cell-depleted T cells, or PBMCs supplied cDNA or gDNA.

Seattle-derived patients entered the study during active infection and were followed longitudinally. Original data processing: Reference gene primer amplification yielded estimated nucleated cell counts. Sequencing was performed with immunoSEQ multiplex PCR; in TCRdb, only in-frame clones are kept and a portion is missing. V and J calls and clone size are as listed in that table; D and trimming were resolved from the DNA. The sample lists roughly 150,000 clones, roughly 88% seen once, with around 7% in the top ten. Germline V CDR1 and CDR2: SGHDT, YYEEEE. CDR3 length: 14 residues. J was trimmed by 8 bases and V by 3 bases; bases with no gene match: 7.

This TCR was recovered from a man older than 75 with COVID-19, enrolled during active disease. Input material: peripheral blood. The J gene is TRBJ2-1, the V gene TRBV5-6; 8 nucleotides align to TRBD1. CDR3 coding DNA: TGTGCCAGCAGCTCAAAGACAGGGGTCGATGAGCAGTTCTTC. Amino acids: CASSSKTGVDEQFF.